A single sample is the source of the 27 T cell receptor beta chains below, sequenced in a study of cytomegalovirus exposure and HLA in healthy donors. With 60 Vbeta and 13 Jbeta primers, the PCR was carried out. TCRdb's copy holds only in-frame clones and misses some; the assay was immunoSEQ multiplex PCR. The profile covers roughly 6,100 clones, with 51% appearing a single time and about 5.6% taken by the ten largest. The sample consisted of PBMCs. These receptors all come from a man aged 25 to 40 in good health and CMV-seropositive.

The V and J genes are TRBV6-5 and TRBJ1-5; 8 bases align to TRBD1. Germline-derived CDR1 and CDR2 are MNHEY and SVGAGI. The CDR3 runs 14 residues. The trim removed 6 bases at V and 3 bases at J, leaving 4 bases unmatched. Here the CDR3 reads CASSQGQVNQPQHF. CDR3 nucleotide sequence: TGTGCCAGCAGCCAGGGACAGGTCAATCAGCCCCAGCATTTT.

In the case of this clone: Given a much more abundant clone one base away, this may be a read error. The chain joins TRBV5-4 to TRBJ2-7; D might be TRBD2 (7 bases). Looked up from germline, CDR1 is SGHNT and CDR2 is YYREEE (reference sequence). Trimming took 2 bases from V and 5 from J, leaving 20 bases between them. The CDR3 totals 16 residues. The CDR3 loop is CASSFRSGRGGDEQYV. The CDR3 region has the DNA TGTGCCAGCAGCTTCAGGTCCGGCAGGGGAGGGGACGAGCAGTACGTC.

This clone has more than one count but fewer than ten. This chain uses TRBV18 with TRBJ1-1; unclear D gene. CDR1 and CDR2 (germline): KGHSH, LQKENI. The V end was cut by 3 bases, the J end by 0 bases, with 8 bases between. This CDR3 region has 14 residues. The CDR3 spells CASSPPSLNTEAFF. The CDR3 DNA reads as TGTGCCAGCTCACCGCCGAGTCTGAACACTGAAGCTTTCTTT.

V is TRBV29-1 and J is TRBJ1-2, with a weak D call TRBD1 (6 bases). This CDR3 is built from 14 residues. CDR1 is SQVTM, CDR2 ANQGSEA, per germline. V was cut by 2 bases and J by 4 bases, with 14 bases left in between. CDR3 loop: CSVESQGLGYGYTF. CDR3 DNA: TGCAGCGTTGAATCTCAGGGGCTCGGCTATGGCTACACCTTC.

The J gene is TRBJ1-1, the V gene TRBV25-1, with a tentative D call TRBD1 (5 bases). CDR1 and CDR2 (germline): MGHDK, SYGVNS. This CDR3 spans 14 amino acids. Trimming took 2 bases from V and 2 from J, leaving 9 bases between them. CDR3 loop: CASSEPGLNTEAFF. The CDR3 bases are TGTGCCAGCAGTGAACCAGGGTTAAACACTGAAGCTTTCTTT.

CDR3 DNA sequence: TGTGCCAGCAGCTTATTTTACGTCCAGGGGGTCGAAGCTTTCTTT. It specifies CASSLFYVQGVEAFF. The genes are TRBV11-2 and TRBJ1-1, with 7 bases that match TRBD1. The CDR3 extends over 15 amino acids. The germline gives CDR1 SGHAT, CDR2 FQNNGV. The V gene end was trimmed by 2 bases and the J gene end by 8 bases; junction bases not matched to a gene: 11.

The chain recombines TRBV4-3 with TRBJ2-7, with a possible D match to TRBD2 (5 bases). The CDR3 loop spans 16 amino acids. Germline CDR1 and CDR2: LGHNA and YSLEER. V was trimmed by 1 base and J by 3 bases, leaving 16 bases between them. The CDR3: CASSQVSSVGLYEQYF. For the CDR3, the DNA is TGCGCCAGCAGCCAAGTTTCCTCCGTCGGACTCTACGAGCAGTACTTC.

The chain is built from TRBV6-4 and TRBJ2-3; TRBD2 matches 8 bases. Per germline, CDR1 MRHNA and CDR2 SNTAGT. The CDR3 totals 15 residues. J gave up 1 base and V 0 bases, and 0 bases lay outside the gene matches. CDR3 nucleotides: TGTGCCAGCAGTGACTCTAGCGGGGGCACAGATACGCAGTATTTT. Amino acids: CASSDSSGGTDTQYF.

The table lists this clone with a few counts. The V and J genes are TRBV4-1 and TRBJ1-3, with 8 nucleotides matching TRBD1. The CDR3 sequence is 16 residues long. CDR1 and CDR2 from the germline V gene are MGHRA and YSYEKL. The junction had 8 bases not matched to a gene; V was cut back by 5 bases and J by 2 bases. DNA for the CDR3: TGCGCCAGCAGCTATCCGGGACAGGAAGCTGGAAACACCATATATTTT. It encodes CASSYPGQEAGNTIYF.

As concerns this clone: This may stem from a read error, because a much larger clone lies one nucleotide away. A read error is likely, as this CDR3 ends without the conserved phenylalanine or tryptophan. The rearrangement uses TRBV28 and TRBJ1-4; D not resolved. Trimming took off 3 bases at V and 6 bases at J, with 11 bases between the two ends. This CDR3 is built from 14 residues. The germline CDR1 and CDR2 sequences are MDHEN and SYDVKM. The CDR3 sequence: CASSFESPDEKLFV. The CDR3 nucleotides read TGTGCCAGCAGTTTTGAGTCTCCCGATGAAAAACTGTTTGTT.

V and J are TRBV29-1 and TRBJ2-2, with 8 positions matching TRBD1. CDR1 is SQVTM and CDR2 is ANQGSEA in the germline V gene. CDR3 length equals 15 residues. Losses at the gene ends were 4 bases for V and 1 base for J; bases not matched to a gene: 5. CDR3 nucleotide sequence: TGCAGCGTTGTGACAGGGGCCCTGAACACCGGGGAGCTGTTTTTT. Its protein is CSVVTGALNTGELFF.

In its sample, this clone was seen a few times. This chain joins TRBV4-3 and TRBJ1-1, with 7 nucleotides matching TRBD1. J gave up 6 bases and V 1 base, and 11 bases lay outside the gene matches. CDR1 is LGHNA and CDR2 is YSLEER in the germline V gene. The CDR3 runs to 16 residues. The DNA of the CDR3 is TGCGCCAGCAGCCAAGGAGCCGAGACAGGGTTCGCTGAAGCTTTCTTT. Residues: CASSQGAETGFAEAFF.

V is TRBV4-3 and J is TRBJ1-1; 8 bases line up with TRBD1. CDR3 length: 15 residues. The ends lost 0 bases at V and 7 bases at J; junction bases unmatched: 7. CDR1 and CDR2 (germline): LGHNA, YSLEER. The CDR3 DNA is TGCGCCAGCAGCCAAGATGCCTTAACAGGGGGTGAAGCTTTCTTT. Translation: CASSQDALTGGEAFF.

The rearrangement joins TRBV9 to TRBJ2-1; D possibly corresponds to TRBD2 (5 bases). CDR1 SGDLS and CDR2 YYNGEE come from the germline V gene. The CDR3 is made up of 14 amino acids. The V end lost 0 bases, the J end lost 9 bases, and 13 bases lay between the germline ends. CDR3 residues: CASSVETSSTEQFF. The CDR3 DNA follows: TGTGCCAGCAGCGTAGAAACTAGTTCTACTGAGCAGTTCTTC.

The chain employs TRBV6-5 and TRBJ2-7; possibly TRBD1 for D (6 bases). Germline V gives CDR1 MNHEY, CDR2 SVGAGI. The V and J ends lost 3 bases and 2 bases respectively, with 8 bases between them. This CDR3 is built from 13 residues. CDR3 in DNA: TGTGCCAGCAGTTATGGACAGACCTACGAGCAGTACTTC. Its protein product is CASSYGQTYEQYF.

J is TRBJ1-1 and V is TRBV6-1; D is possibly TRBD1 (5 bases). This CDR3 contains 14 residues. Germline V gene data show CDR1 as MNHNS and CDR2 as SASEGT. The V end was cut by 2 bases, the J end by 8 bases, with 15 bases between. CDR3 coding DNA: TGTGCCAGCAGTGAATCGGGACTGAGGAGAGAAGCTTTCTTT. Translating it yields CASSESGLRREAFF.

This chain connects TRBV4-2 to TRBJ2-7, with D uncertain. V was clipped by 0 bases and J by 5 bases, with 11 bases between them. The CDR3 has 14 residues. The V gene's germline CDR1 is LGHNA and CDR2 YNFKEQ. The CDR3 sequence is CASSQEWATDEQYF. The CDR3 DNA reads TGTGCCAGCAGCCAAGAATGGGCCACGGACGAGCAGTACTTC.

The chain employs TRBV10-3 and TRBJ1-5; possible D gene TRBD1, 5 bases. This CDR3 comprises 13 residues. V dropped 4 bases and J dropped 5 bases, with 9 bases sitting between them. CDR1 ENHRY and CDR2 SYGVKD come from the germline V gene. The chain's CDR3 is CAISGQRDQPQHF. CDR3 DNA: TGTGCCATCAGTGGACAGCGAGATCAGCCCCAGCATTTT.

J is TRBJ1-5 and V is TRBV10-3, with TRBD1 as a possible D gene (5 bases). V was trimmed by 0 bases and J by 7 bases, leaving 7 bases between them. The CDR3 runs to 13 residues. CDR1 is ENHRY and CDR2 is SYGVKD in the germline V gene. In nucleotides, the CDR3 is TGTGCCATCAGTGAGTCAGGGGCACAGCCCCAGCATTTT. Translation: CAISESGAQPQHF.

The chain links TRBV4-3 to TRBJ2-1; the match to TRBD2 covers 7 bases. From germline, CDR1 is LGHNA and CDR2 YSLEER. The CDR3 runs to 16 residues. V was clipped by 5 bases and J by 0 bases; unmatched bases: 7. In DNA form, the CDR3 reads TGCGCCAGCAGCGAGCAAAGCGGGACCTCCTACAATGAGCAGTTCTTC. Residues: CASSEQSGTSYNEQFF.

The V and J genes are TRBV28 and TRBJ1-2, with a weak D call TRBD1 (5 bases). The CDR3 extends over 10 amino acids. Germline V CDR1 and CDR2: MDHEN, SYDVKM. The germline V and J ends were trimmed by 5 bases and 14 bases, with 12 bases remaining between them. CDR3 coding DNA: TGTGCCAGCAGTACCGGACAACAAACCTTC. Residues: CASSTGQQTF.

The chain employs TRBV6-1 and TRBJ2-7, with 11 bases matching TRBD1. This CDR3 comprises 15 residues. Germline CDR1 MNHNS, CDR2 SASEGT. J gave up 5 bases and V 3 bases, and 6 bases lay outside the gene matches. The CDR3 DNA reads as TGTGCCAGCAGTGATATGGACAGGGGGCCACACGAGCAGTACTTC. Translation gives CASSDMDRGPHEQYF.

This clone was counted only a few times. The chain couples TRBV4-3 to TRBJ1-2, with D possibly being TRBD1 (6 bases). Germline-derived CDR1 and CDR2 are LGHNA and YSLEER. This CDR3 region has 15 residues. V gave up 0 bases and J gave up 4 bases, with 12 bases separating them. The DNA of the CDR3 is TGCGCCAGCAGCCAAGAACCCGACAGGATCTATGGCTACACCTTC. This encodes CASSQEPDRIYGYTF.

This clone was detected once. The chain joins TRBV7-9 to TRBJ1-2; no definite D call. The CDR3 spans 12 residues. Germline CDR1 reads SEHNR; CDR2 reads FQNEAQ (reference sequence). V was shortened by 5 bases and J by 4 bases, with 8 bases between the two germline ends. CDR3 nucleotide sequence: TGTGCCAGCAGCCAAGAGTCCTATGGCTACACCTTC. It specifies CASSQESYGYTF.

J is TRBJ1-2 and V is TRBV29-1, with D maybe TRBD1 (6 bases). Germline loops: CDR1 SQVTM, CDR2 ANQGSEA. The V end was cut by 1 base, the J end by 5 bases, with 11 bases between. The CDR3 consists of 13 residues. In DNA, the CDR3 is TGCAGCGTTGAAGGTGGGGACATGTATGGCTACACCTTC. This encodes CSVEGGDMYGYTF.

This clone was found a few times. V gene TRBV29-1 combines with J gene TRBJ2-1; D call uncertain. This CDR3 spans 11 amino acids. V was trimmed by 6 bases and J by 4 bases, leaving 7 bases between them. Germline V lookup: CDR1 SQVTM, CDR2 ANQGSEA. As DNA, the CDR3 is TGCAGCGTGGCACAGTACAATGAGCAGTTCTTC. This codes for CSVAQYNEQFF.

The chain links TRBV11-2 to TRBJ1-1; perhaps TRBD1 as D (6 bases). Germline V gene sequence: CDR1 SGHAT, CDR2 FQNNGV. Trimming stripped 4 bases from V and 11 bases from J, with 14 bases between. This CDR3 is 12 amino acids long. The CDR3 sequence: CASSSNRDMAFF. CDR3 nucleotide sequence: TGTGCCAGCAGCTCCAACAGGGATATGGCTTTCTTT. Using reference TRBV11-2 and TRBJ1-1 for the parts outside the CDR3, the full variable domain is EAGVAQSPRYKIIEKRQSVAFWCNPISGHATLYWYQQILGQGPKLLIQFQNNGVVDDSQLPKDRFSAERLKGVDSTLKIQPAKLEDSAVYLCASSSNRDMAFFGQGTRLTVV.